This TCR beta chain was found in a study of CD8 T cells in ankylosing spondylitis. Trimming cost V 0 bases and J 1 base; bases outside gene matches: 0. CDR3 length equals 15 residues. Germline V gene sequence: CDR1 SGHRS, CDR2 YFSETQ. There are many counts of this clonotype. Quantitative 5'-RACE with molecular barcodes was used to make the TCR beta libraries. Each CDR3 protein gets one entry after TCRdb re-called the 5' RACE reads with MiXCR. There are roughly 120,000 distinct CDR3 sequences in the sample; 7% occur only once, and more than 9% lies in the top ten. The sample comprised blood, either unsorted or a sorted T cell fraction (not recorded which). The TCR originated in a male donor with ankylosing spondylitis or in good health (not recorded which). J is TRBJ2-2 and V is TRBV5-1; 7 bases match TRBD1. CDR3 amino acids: CASSLGQGNTGELFF. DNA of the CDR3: TGCGCCAGCAGCTTGGGACAGGGGAACACCGGGGAGCTGTTTTTT.